The T cell receptor beta chain under discussion was sequenced for a study of CD8 T cells in Susac syndrome. Random hexamers were used to reverse transcribe an amount of roughly 0.5 to 1 ug RNA. A multiplex approach, immunoSEQ multiplex PCR, amplified TCR beta CDR3 across 54 Vbeta and 13 Jbeta. TCRdb itself ran the immunoSEQ multiplex PCR reads through MiXCR, one entry per CDR3 protein. The sample holds 150,000 to 200,000 distinct CDR3 sequences, nearly 95% seen once. The multiple sclerosis control group consisted of treatment-naive patients whose relapsing-remitting disease, which was either stable or active, fulfilled revised McDonald criteria. In contrast to the negatively isolated CD8+ and CD4+ T cells, TEMRA cells were FACS-enriched. The CDR3 is 16 amino acids. Per the germline V gene, CDR1 is KGHDR and CDR2 is SFDVKD. The ends lost 9 bases at V and 7 bases at J; junction bases unmatched: 11. The count of this clonotype is one.

The sequence was obtained from a human donor with multiple sclerosis. The sequencing input was CD4+ T cells from PBMCs. This chain connects TRBV24-1 to TRBJ2-1, with 13 bases fitting TRBD2. The CDR3 region has the DNA TGTGCCACCTCGCGTGGAACTAGCGGGAGGGGGAATGAGCAGTTCTTC. This codes for CATSRGTSGRGNEQFF.